Described below is a single T cell receptor (beta chain) sequence and its context. As yet, its antigen is unknown. This specimen comes from a study of shared clonotypes between healthy human individuals. About the study: CD8 memory received one plate per donor, CD8 naive two, CD4 memory three and CD4 naive three.

V lost 7 bases and J lost 1, with 20 bases in between. CDR3 length: 17 amino acids. Germline loops: CDR1 SGDLS, CDR2 YYNGEE. Study findings and constraints: Sharing across four donors was highest in naive CD4 (approximately 5%) and lowest in memory CD8 (0.4%).

TCRdb keeps only in-frame clones here, not all; method: immunoSEQ multiplex PCR. This table holds approximately 530,000 clones, roughly 95% found once. The sequence derives from a woman aged 25-40 years in good health. V usage is TRBV9 and J usage is TRBJ2-2; D is possibly TRBD2 (6 bases). The sequencing sample was made of naive CD4+ T cells sorted from blood. Specified subset: CD45RA+ positively selected. CDR3: CASSRNIGRGNTGELFF. CDR3 in DNA: TGTGCCAGCTCCCGAAATATCGGGAGAGGGAACACCGGGGAGCTGTTTTTT.